Described below is a single T cell receptor beta chain sequence and its context. The length of the CDR3 is 15 residues. Trimming removed 3 bases from V and 1 base from J; junction bases left unmatched: 2. Per the germline V gene, CDR1 is LGHNA and CDR2 is YNFKEQ. The source of the sample is a study of blood T cell repertoires in COVID-19. Across the whole study: Spain, Italy and the United States supplied samples that represented acute and convalescent COVID-19. T cells, B-cell-depleted T cells, or PBMCs supplied cDNA or gDNA.

As handled by the study authors: Scientists estimated how many nucleated cells there were by amplifying reference gene primers. The method was immunoSEQ multiplex PCR; TCRdb's version includes in-frame clones alone and lacks a portion of them. That table supplies the V and J calls and clone size; D and trimming were determined from the DNA. Among about 63,000 clones listed, about 80% were seen once. The sequence derives from a human donor in a cohort sampled during active COVID-19. Sequenced sample: peripheral blood. The chain combines TRBV4-2 with TRBJ2-7, with 11 bases lining up with TRBD1. CDR3 sequence reads: CASSQGDRGSYEQYF. CDR3 sequence (DNA): TGTGCCAGCAGCCAGGGGGACAGGGGGTCCTACGAGCAGTACTTC.